Following are 27 T cell receptor beta chains from one sample sequenced in a study of blood T cell repertoires in COVID-19. Libraries were prepared by immunoSEQ multiplex PCR; TCRdb keeps only in-frame clonotypes and omits some of them. The sample lists roughly 84,000 clones, 60% to 80% occurring once. The sample comprised peripheral blood. The receptors here all came from a woman in her fifties or sixties with acute or convalescent COVID-19.

This clone was recorded a few times. The rearrangement links TRBV5-6 to TRBJ1-2; D ambiguous. V shed 3 bases and J shed 4 bases, with 19 bases lying between them. The length of the CDR3 is 16 residues. Germline loops: CDR1 SGHDT, CDR2 YYEEEE. CDR3 residues: CASSSDLKEESYGYTF. The CDR3 bases are TGTGCCAGCAGCTCAGACCTCAAGGAGGAATCCTATGGCTACACCTTC.

The CDR3 protein is CASSITGVGRGYTF. DNA of the CDR3: TGTGCCAGCAGTATAACGGGGGTGGGTAGGGGCTACACCTTC. The chain employs TRBV6-5 and TRBJ1-2, with D perhaps TRBD1 (5 bases). Germline V gene data show CDR1 as MNHEY and CDR2 as SVGAGI. V was clipped by 5 bases and J by 8 bases, with 18 bases between them. The CDR3 totals 14 residues.

This chain uses TRBV7-6 with TRBJ1-2; the D gene is possibly TRBD1 (6 bases). This CDR3 contains 15 residues. V gave up 5 bases and J gave up 4 bases, with 17 bases separating them. Germline V lookup: CDR1 SGHVS, CDR2 FNYEAQ. Here the CDR3 DNA reads TGTGCCAGCAGCCCCCGTCCGGGACACCCCTATGGCTACACCTTC. It is translated as CASSPRPGHPYGYTF.

The J gene is TRBJ2-1, the V gene TRBV5-5; TRBD2 agrees at 11 bases. The CDR3 runs to 18 residues. V was clipped by 1 base and J by 1 base; unmatched bases: 7. Per germline, CDR1 SGHKS and CDR2 YYEKEE (reference sequence). Here the CDR3 reads CASSLTSGGPRSYNEQFF. CDR3 nucleotides: TGTGCCAGCAGCTTGACTAGCGGGGGACCTCGTTCCTACAATGAGCAGTTCTTC. Combining the CDR3 with reference TRBV5-5 and TRBJ2-1 gives the whole variable domain DAGVTQSPTHLIKTRGQQVTLRCSPISGHKSVSWYQQVLGQGPQFIFQYYEKEERGRGNFPDRFSARQFPNYSSELNVNALLLGDSALYLCASSLTSGGPRSYNEQFFGPGTRLTVL.

This clone appeared once. The chain has TRBV6-5 and TRBJ1-2; D unclear. The CDR3 is 14 residues long. The V gene's germline CDR1 is MNHEY and CDR2 SVGAGI. Deletions cut 6 bases from V and 4 bases from J, with 15 bases between. Here the CDR3 reads CASSSTDTFYGYTF. CDR3 coding DNA: TGTGCCAGCAGCTCCACCGACACCTTCTATGGCTACACCTTC.

The gene calls are TRBV23-1 and TRBJ1-1, with 7 bases lining up with TRBD1. TRBV23-1 is sorted into the ORF group, with uncertain function. V shed 0 bases, J shed 3 bases, and the junction held 16 bases outside the gene matches. The CDR3 consists of 19 residues. This CDR3 reads CASSQSKAGGIPWDTEAFF. CDR3 bases: TGCGCCAGCAGTCAATCGAAGGCAGGGGGGATCCCTTGGGACACTGAAGCTTTCTTT.

This chain joins TRBV27 and TRBJ1-2, with 7 bases lining up with TRBD1. This CDR3 has 16 residues. V trimming: 5 bases; J trimming: 4 bases; junction bases outside the gene matches: 13. The germline V gene encodes CDR1 MNHEY and CDR2 SMNVEV (reference sequence). The CDR3 DNA follows: TGTGCCAGCAGTGCGGACTTTTCGGCAGGGGGCTATGGCTACACCTTC. Residues: CASSADFSAGGYGYTF.

This rearrangement joins TRBV12-3 or TRBV12-4 to TRBJ2-7, with 7 bases identical to TRBD1. The trim removed 5 bases at V and 2 bases at J, leaving 3 bases unmatched. The CDR3 runs 13 residues. DNA of the CDR3: TGTGCCAGCAGTCGGACAGGAGCCTACGAGCAGTACTTC. It yields the protein CASSRTGAYEQYF.

The chain uses TRBV19 and TRBJ2-1; TRBD2 is a possible D gene (6 bases). Between the trimmed V and J ends, which lost 5 bases and 7 bases, there was a span of 15 bases. CDR1 and CDR2 (germline): LNHDA, SQIVND (reference sequence). CDR3 length equals 14 residues. The CDR3 region is CASSFPGSWNEQFF. The DNA of the CDR3 is TGTGCCAGTAGTTTCCCCGGGAGTTGGAATGAGCAGTTCTTC.

The chain uses TRBV9 and TRBJ2-3; 10 nucleotides line up with TRBD2. The germline V gene has CDR1 SGDLS and CDR2 YYNGEE. Losses at the gene ends were 0 bases for V and 5 bases for J; bases not matched to a gene: 3. This CDR3 is built from 15 residues. The chain's CDR3 is CASSVDSGGGDTQYF. The DNA for the CDR3 is TGTGCCAGCAGCGTAGACAGCGGGGGGGGAGATACGCAGTATTTT.

The chain uses TRBV28 and TRBJ2-7; 8 bases map to TRBD2. The ends lost 6 bases at V and 1 base at J; junction bases unmatched: 5. Germline values: CDR1 MDHEN, CDR2 SYDVKM. CDR3 length: 14 residues. The DNA for the CDR3 is TGTGCCAGCAGCCAATCGGGGGGGTCCTACGAGCAGTACTTC. Amino acids: CASSQSGGSYEQYF. Supplemented by reference TRBV28 and TRBJ2-7, the full variable domain reads DVKVTQSSRYLVKRTGEKVFLECVQDMDHENMFWYRQDPGLGLRLIYFSYDVKMKEKGDIPEGYSVSREKKERFSLILESASTNQTSMYLCASSQSGGSYEQYFGPGTRLTVT.

This chain connects TRBV28 to TRBJ1-1; D might be TRBD1 (5 bases). V was trimmed by 5 bases and J by 5 bases, leaving 9 bases between them. The CDR3 is made up of 12 amino acids. Germline CDR1 reads MDHEN; CDR2 reads SYDVKM. CDR3 sequence reads: CASSIGATEAFF. The CDR3 nucleotides are TGTGCCAGCAGTATAGGGGCTACTGAAGCTTTCTTT. Drawing the rest from reference TRBV28 and TRBJ1-1, the complete variable domain is DVKVTQSSRYLVKRTGEKVFLECVQDMDHENMFWYRQDPGLGLRLIYFSYDVKMKEKGDIPEGYSVSREKKERFSLILESASTNQTSMYLCASSIGATEAFFGQGTRLTVV.

The genes are TRBV7-3 and TRBJ2-3; 14 bases fit TRBD2. With 5 bases clipped from V and 5 bases from J, the junction kept 6 bases outside the gene matches. The CDR3 runs 16 residues. Germline loops: CDR1 SGHTA, CDR2 FQGTGA. CDR3 sequence (DNA): TGTGCCAGCAGCGTCGGAGGACTAGCGGGGGGAGATACGCAGTATTTT. Protein: CASSVGGLAGGDTQYF.

V and J are TRBV28 and TRBJ1-1; 7 nucleotides line up with TRBD1. CDR3 size: 15 residues. Trimming at V came to 4 bases and at J to 4 bases, leaving 9 bases not matched to a gene. CDR1 is MDHEN, CDR2 SYDVKM, per germline. CDR3 nucleotides: TGTGCCAGCAGTTCCAGCGTTAGGGGGCGCACTGAAGCTTTCTTT. Its protein is CASSSSVRGRTEAFF.

As to this clone: An end of the junction differs from the germline gene, which may be a read error. The chain joins TRBV20-1 to TRBJ2-1; TRBD1 aligns across 8 bases. Germline V gene lookup returns CDR1 DFQATT and CDR2 SNEGSKA (reference sequence). This CDR3 spans 11 amino acids. This chain's CDR3 is CSAYETGAQLF. The CDR3 DNA is TGCAGTGCTTACGAGACAGGGGCTCAACTCTTC.

V and J are TRBV19 and TRBJ1-3; 7 bases fit TRBD1. Germline V gives CDR1 LNHDA, CDR2 SQIVND (reference sequence). V was pared by 10 bases and J by 2 bases, with 2 bases of the junction left unmatched. The CDR3 is made up of 12 amino acids. The DNA of the CDR3 is TGTGCCATAACAGGGGCTGGAAACACCATATATTTT. Protein sequence: CAITGAGNTIYF. The variable domain in full, with the rest retrieved from reference TRBV19 and TRBJ1-3, is DGGITQSPKYLFRKEGQNVTLSCEQNLNHDAMYWYRQDPGQGLRLIYYSQIVNDFQKGDIAEGYSVSREKKESFPLTVTSAQKNPTAFYLCAITGAGNTIYFGEGSWLTVV.

This chain uses TRBV28 with TRBJ2-2, with 7 nucleotides matching TRBD2. The CDR3 consists of 16 residues. From germline, CDR1 is MDHEN and CDR2 SYDVKM. The trim removed 6 bases at V and 2 bases at J, leaving 9 bases unmatched. CDR3 nucleotide sequence: TGTGCCAGCAGAAGCGGGGCTTTCCGTAACACCGGGGAGCTGTTTTTT. Protein sequence: CASRSGAFRNTGELFF.

The chain carries TRBV6-5 and TRBJ2-1; 13 bases align to TRBD2. Germline CDR1 and CDR2: MNHEY and SVGAGI. Trimming at V came to 8 bases and at J to 10 bases, leaving 8 bases not matched to a gene. This CDR3 is built from 14 residues. CDR3 loop: CASEAGLAGREQFF. CDR3 sequence (DNA): TGTGCCAGCGAAGCGGGACTAGCGGGGAGGGAGCAGTTCTTC.

V gene TRBV19 combines with J gene TRBJ1-1; a possible D gene is TRBD1 (5 bases). The germline V and J ends were trimmed by 4 bases and 6 bases, with 6 bases remaining between them. This CDR3 is 11 amino acids long. The germline CDR1 and CDR2 sequences are LNHDA and SQIVND (reference sequence). The CDR3 sequence is CASSRGAEAFF. The CDR3 DNA follows: TGTGCCAGTAGTAGGGGGGCTGAAGCTTTCTTT. The full variable domain, rest sourced from reference TRBV19 and TRBJ1-1, is DGGITQSPKYLFRKEGQNVTLSCEQNLNHDAMYWYRQDPGQGLRLIYYSQIVNDFQKGDIAEGYSVSREKKESFPLTVTSAQKNPTAFYLCASSRGAEAFFGQGTRLTVV.

This chain connects TRBV28 to TRBJ1-2, with D maybe TRBD1 (5 bases). V dropped 5 bases and J dropped 4 bases, with 11 bases sitting between them. The CDR3 contains 13 residues. Germline V gives CDR1 MDHEN, CDR2 SYDVKM. CDR3 nucleotides: TGTGCCAGCAGTCCAGGGTGGGGCTATGGCTACACCTTC. Its protein is CASSPGWGYGYTF.

This chain connects TRBV5-4 to TRBJ2-1, with TRBD2 as a possible D gene (6 bases). Germline-derived CDR1 and CDR2 are SGHNT and YYREEE (reference sequence). This CDR3 comprises 12 residues. Trimming took off 2 bases at V and 8 bases at J, with 8 bases between the two ends. DNA for the CDR3: TGTGCCAGCAGCTTCTGGGGGGATGAGCAGTTCTTC. This gives the protein CASSFWGDEQFF. The complete variable domain, with remaining parts taken from reference TRBV5-4 and TRBJ2-1, reads ETGVTQSPTHLIKTRGQQVTLRCSSQSGHNTVSWYQQALGQGPQFIFQYYREEENGRGNFPPRFSGLQFPNYSSELNVNALELDDSALYLCASSFWGDEQFFGPGTRLTVL.

The chain links TRBV24-1 to TRBJ2-5; a possible D gene is TRBD1 (5 bases). Between the trimmed V and J ends, which lost 3 bases and 0 bases, there was a span of 10 bases. CDR3 length: 15 residues. Looked up from germline, CDR1 is KGHDR and CDR2 is SFDVKD. The CDR3, as DNA: TGTGCCACCAGTGATCCCGACAGATACCAAGAGACCCAGTACTTC. Translation: CATSDPDRYQETQYF.

The J gene is TRBJ1-6, the V gene TRBV7-9; 7 nucleotides match TRBD1. Germline CDR1 and CDR2: SEHNR and FQNEAQ (reference sequence). The CDR3 runs to 13 residues. Trimming cost V 7 bases and J 11 bases; bases outside gene matches: 8. The CDR3 is CASNRDSETPLHF. In nucleotides, the CDR3 is TGTGCCAGCAACCGGGACAGTGAGACACCCCTCCACTTT.

This clone turned up a few times. V is TRBV2 and J is TRBJ1-6; 12 nucleotides agree with TRBD1. The germline V gene has CDR1 SNHLY and CDR2 FYNNEI. J was trimmed by 10 bases and V by 4 bases; bases with no gene match: 2. The CDR3 covers 14 residues. The CDR3 nucleotides are TGTGCCAGCAGTGGGGACAGGGGGCACTCACCCCTCCACTTT. It is translated as CASSGDRGHSPLHF.

This chain uses TRBV7-9 with TRBJ2-7; 7 bases map to TRBD2. Germline V gene lookup returns CDR1 SEHNR and CDR2 FQNEAQ (reference sequence). V shed 5 bases and J 1 base; nucleotides not matched to a gene: 14. The CDR3 has 17 residues. In DNA form, the CDR3 reads TGTGCCAGCAGCCAAACGCCCCAACTAGCGTGGTCCTACGAGCAGTACTTC. Amino acids: CASSQTPQLAWSYEQYF.

This chain links TRBV4-2 with TRBJ2-3; 11 bases map to TRBD2. The length of the CDR3 is 16 residues. Germline trimming cut 4 bases from V and 5 bases from J; bases unmatched to any gene: 8. Per germline, CDR1 LGHNA and CDR2 YNFKEQ. The CDR3 region is CASSPGTSGGQDTQYF. CDR3 bases: TGTGCCAGCAGCCCAGGGACTAGCGGAGGTCAAGATACGCAGTATTTT.

The chain employs TRBV30 and TRBJ2-1; D may be TRBD2 (5 bases). The germline V gene has CDR1 GTSNPN and CDR2 SVGIG (reference sequence). The V end lost 2 bases, the J end lost 9 bases, and 14 bases lay between the germline ends. The CDR3 consists of 13 residues. The CDR3 reads CAWSSDSWSEQFF. Here the CDR3 DNA reads TGTGCCTGGAGTTCGGACTCCTGGAGTGAGCAGTTCTTC.